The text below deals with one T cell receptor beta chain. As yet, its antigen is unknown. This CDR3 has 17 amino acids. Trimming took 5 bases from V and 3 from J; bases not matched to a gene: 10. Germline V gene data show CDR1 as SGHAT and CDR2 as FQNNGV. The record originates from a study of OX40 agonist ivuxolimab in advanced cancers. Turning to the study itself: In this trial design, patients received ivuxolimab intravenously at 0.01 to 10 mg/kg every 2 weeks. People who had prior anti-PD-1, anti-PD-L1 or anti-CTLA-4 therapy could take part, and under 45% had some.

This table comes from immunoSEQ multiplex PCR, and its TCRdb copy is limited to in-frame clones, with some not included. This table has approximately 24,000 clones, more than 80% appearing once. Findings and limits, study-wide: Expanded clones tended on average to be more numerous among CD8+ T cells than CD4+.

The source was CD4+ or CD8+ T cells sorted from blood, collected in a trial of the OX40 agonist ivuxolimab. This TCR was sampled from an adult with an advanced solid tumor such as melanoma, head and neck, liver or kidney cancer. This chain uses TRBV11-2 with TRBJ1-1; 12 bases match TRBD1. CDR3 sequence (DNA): TGTGCCAGCAGCCGATGGGACAGGGGGCCGAGGGACACTGAAGCTTTCTTT. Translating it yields CASSRWDRGPRDTEAFF.